Sequencing of this T cell receptor (beta chain) was carried out in a study of cytomegalovirus exposure and HLA in healthy donors. V lost 4 bases to trimming and J lost 1 base; unmatched junction nucleotides: 9. The germline CDR1 and CDR2 sequences are MGHRA and YSYEKL. The CDR3 covers 17 residues. Amplification used 60 Vbeta primers and 13 Jbeta primers. The table came from immunoSEQ multiplex PCR; TCRdb's copy has only in-frame clones and leaves some out. This sample has around 150,000 clones, with roughly 70% found just once. The clonotype originates from a human donor in good health. This chain uses TRBV4-1 with TRBJ1-4; 7 bases agree with TRBD1. The sequenced sample was PBMCs. The CDR3 spells CASSPGTGTETNEKLFF. The CDR3 DNA reads as TGCGCCAGCAGCCCCGGTACAGGGACAGAAACTAATGAAAAACTGTTTTTT.